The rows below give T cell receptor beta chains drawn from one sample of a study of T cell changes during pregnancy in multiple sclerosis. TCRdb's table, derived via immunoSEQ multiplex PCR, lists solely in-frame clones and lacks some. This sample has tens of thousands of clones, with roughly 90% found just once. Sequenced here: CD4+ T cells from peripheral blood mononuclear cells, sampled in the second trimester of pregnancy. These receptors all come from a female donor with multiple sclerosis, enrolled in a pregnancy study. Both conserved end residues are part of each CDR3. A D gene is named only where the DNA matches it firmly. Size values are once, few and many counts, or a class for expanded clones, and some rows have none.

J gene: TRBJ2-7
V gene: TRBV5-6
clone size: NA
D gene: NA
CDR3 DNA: TGTGCCAGCAGCTTGGTGGGCCTAACCTACGAGCAGTACTTC
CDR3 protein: CASSLVGLTYEQYF

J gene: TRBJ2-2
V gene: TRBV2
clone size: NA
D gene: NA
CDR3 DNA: TGTGCCAGCAGTGACCCAGCGGTGAACACCGGGGAGCTGTTTTTT
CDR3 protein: CASSDPAVNTGELFF

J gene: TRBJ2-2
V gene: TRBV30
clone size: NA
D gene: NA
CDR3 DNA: TGTGCCTGGGAGACAGGTAGCACCGGGGAGCTGTTTTTT
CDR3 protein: CAWETGSTGELFF

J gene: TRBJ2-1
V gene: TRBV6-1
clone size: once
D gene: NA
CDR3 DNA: TGTGCCAGCAGTTTCGACAGGAACCCACAAGGGGAGCAGTTCTTC
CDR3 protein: CASSFDRNPQGEQFF

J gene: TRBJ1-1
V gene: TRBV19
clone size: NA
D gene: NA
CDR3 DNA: TGTGCCAGTACTTATTCCCGACTCACGACCCACGCTGAAGCTTTCTTT
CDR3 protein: CASTYSRLTTHAEAFF

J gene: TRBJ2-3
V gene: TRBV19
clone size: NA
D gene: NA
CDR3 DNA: TGTGCCAGTAGTCCCCGACAGGGAGGTGGCACAGATACGCAGTATTTT
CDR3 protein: CASSPRQGGGTDTQYF

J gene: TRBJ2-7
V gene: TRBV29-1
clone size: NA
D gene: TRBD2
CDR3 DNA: TGCAGCGTTCAAACCGGGACTAGCGGGAGTGGGGGCGAGCAGTACTTC
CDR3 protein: CSVQTGTSGSGGEQYF

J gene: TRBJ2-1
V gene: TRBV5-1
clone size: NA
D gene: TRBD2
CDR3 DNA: TGCGCCAGCAAGCTAGCGGGGGAGAGGGATGAGCAGTTCTTC
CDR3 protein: CASKLAGERDEQFF

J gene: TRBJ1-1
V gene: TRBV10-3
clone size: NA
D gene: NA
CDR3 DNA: TGTGCCATCAACCAGGGACACCCTGGAGAGGCTTTCTTT
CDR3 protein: CAINQGHPGEAFF

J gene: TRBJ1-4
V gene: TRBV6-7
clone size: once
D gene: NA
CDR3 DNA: TGTGCCAGCAGTTACTCGAGACAGAATAATGAAAAACTGTTTTTT
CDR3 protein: CASSYSRQNNEKLFF

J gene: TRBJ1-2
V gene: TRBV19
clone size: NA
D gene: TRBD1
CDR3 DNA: TGTGCCAGTAGTTTGGGGACAGTAAACTATGGCTACACCTTC
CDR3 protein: CASSLGTVNYGYTF

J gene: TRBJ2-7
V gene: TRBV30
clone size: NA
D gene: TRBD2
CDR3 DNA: TGTGCCTGGAGTGCAATACGGACTAGCGGGGTTCTCTCCTACGAGCAGTACTTC
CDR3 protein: CAWSAIRTSGVLSYEQYF

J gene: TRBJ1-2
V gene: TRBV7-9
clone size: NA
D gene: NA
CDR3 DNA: TGTGCCAGCAGCCCGTCCGGAGGAGGGGATCCGTATGGCTACACCTTC
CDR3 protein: CASSPSGGGDPYGYTF

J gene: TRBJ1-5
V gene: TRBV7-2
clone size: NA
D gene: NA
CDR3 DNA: TGTGCCAGCAGCTTAGGTGAGGTGACTGCCCCCTTGCCCCAGCATTTT
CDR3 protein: CASSLGEVTAPLPQHF

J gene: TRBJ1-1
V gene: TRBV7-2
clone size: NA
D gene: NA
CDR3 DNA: TGTGCCAGCAGCTCCCCTGAGGCTTTCTTT
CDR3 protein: CASSSPEAFF

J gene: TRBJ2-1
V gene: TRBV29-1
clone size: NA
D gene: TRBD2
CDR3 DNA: TGCAGCGTCGATAAGCGGGGGACTTACAATGAGCAGTTCTTC
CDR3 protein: CSVDKRGTYNEQFF

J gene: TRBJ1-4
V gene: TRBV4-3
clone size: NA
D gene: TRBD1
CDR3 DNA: TGCGCCAGCAGCGCTCAGACAGGGGATAATGAAAAACTGTTTTTT
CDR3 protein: CASSAQTGDNEKLFF

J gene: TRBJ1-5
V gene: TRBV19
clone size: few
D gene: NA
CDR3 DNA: TGTGCCAGTAGTATAGATCTACAGCCCCAGCATTTT
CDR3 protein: CASSIDLQPQHF

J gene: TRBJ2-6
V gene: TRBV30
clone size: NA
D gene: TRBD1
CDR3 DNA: TGTGCCTGGAGCGTGGGACAGGGAAACTCTGGGGCCAACGTCCTGACTTTC
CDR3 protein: CAWSVGQGNSGANVLTF

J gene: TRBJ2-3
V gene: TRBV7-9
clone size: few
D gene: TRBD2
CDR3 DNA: TGTGCCAGCAGCTTGGGGATAGCGGGGGGGAAGGCGAATACGCAGTATTTT
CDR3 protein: CASSLGIAGGKANTQYF

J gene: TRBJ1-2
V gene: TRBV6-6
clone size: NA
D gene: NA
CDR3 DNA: TGTGCCAGCAGTTACCAAACAACGTGCACCTTC
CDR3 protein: CASSYQTTCTF

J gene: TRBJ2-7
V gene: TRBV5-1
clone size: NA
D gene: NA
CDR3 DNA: TGCGCCAGCAGCTTGGCGCCGAGCTGGGGCGTACTTTACGAGCAGTACTTC
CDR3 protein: CASSLAPSWGVLYEQYF

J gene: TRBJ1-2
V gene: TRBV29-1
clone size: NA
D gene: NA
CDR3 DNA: TGCAGCGTTGTTGAGGGTAACTATGGCTACACCTTC
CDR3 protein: CSVVEGNYGYTF

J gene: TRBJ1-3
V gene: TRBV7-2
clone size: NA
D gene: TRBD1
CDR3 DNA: TGTGCCAGCAGCGCGCACCGGACAGGGGGCCATGGAAACACCATATATTTT
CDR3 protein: CASSAHRTGGHGNTIYF

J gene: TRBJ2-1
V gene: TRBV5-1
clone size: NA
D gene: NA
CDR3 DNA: TGCGCCAGCAGCTCGGACAGAAGTAGCTCCTACAATGAGCAGTTCTTC
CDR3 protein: CASSSDRSSSYNEQFF

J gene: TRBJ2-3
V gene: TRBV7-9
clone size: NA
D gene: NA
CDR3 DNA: TGTGCCAGCCGCAAGGCCGAGGCTACCACAGATACGCAGTATTTT
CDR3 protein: CASRKAEATTDTQYF

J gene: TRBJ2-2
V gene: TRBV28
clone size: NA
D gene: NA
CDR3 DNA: TGTGCCAGCAGTTTAAGACTCCCCGGGGAGCTGTTTTTT
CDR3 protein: CASSLRLPGELFF

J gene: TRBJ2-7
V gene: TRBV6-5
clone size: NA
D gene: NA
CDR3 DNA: TGTGCCAGCAGTTACTCTTCGGGGACCTACGAGCAGTACTTC
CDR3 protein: CASSYSSGTYEQYF

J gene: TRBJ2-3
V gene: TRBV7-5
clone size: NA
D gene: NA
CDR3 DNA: TGTGTCAGAAGCTTAGGGACTAGCGGGGCGCACGTAGATACGCAGTATTTT
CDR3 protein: CVRSLGTSGAHVDTQYF

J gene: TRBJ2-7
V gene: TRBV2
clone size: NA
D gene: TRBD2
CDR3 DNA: TGTGCCAGCAGCGGTAGACTAGCGGGGTCCTACGAGCAGTACTTC
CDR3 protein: CASSGRLAGSYEQYF

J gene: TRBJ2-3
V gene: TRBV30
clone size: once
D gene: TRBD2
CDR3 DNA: TGTGCCTGGGTTTTCTCTAGCGGGACAGATACGCAGTATTTT
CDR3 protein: CAWVFSSGTDTQYF

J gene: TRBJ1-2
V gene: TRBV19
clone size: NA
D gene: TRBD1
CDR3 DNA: TGTGCCAGTAGTCAAATACAGGGGGCAAGTGGCTACACCTTC
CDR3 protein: CASSQIQGASGYTF

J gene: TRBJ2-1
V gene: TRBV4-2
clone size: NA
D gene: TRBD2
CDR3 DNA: TGTGCCAGCAGCCAAGTGGTGTCTAGCGGGGGGCTCAGCTCCTACAATGAGCAGTTCTTC
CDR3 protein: CASSQVVSSGGLSSYNEQFF

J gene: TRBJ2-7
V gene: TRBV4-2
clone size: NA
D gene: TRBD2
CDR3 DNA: TGTGCCAGCAGCCAAGATTCCCCCTTTTATATACTAGCGGGAGGGTCCTACGAGCAGTACTTC
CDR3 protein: CASSQDSPFYILAGGSYEQYF

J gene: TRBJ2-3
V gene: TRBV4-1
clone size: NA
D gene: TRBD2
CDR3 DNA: TGCGCCAGCAGCCAAGTTTACCGAAAGCGGGAGGCAGATACGCAGTATTTT
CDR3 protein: CASSQVYRKREADTQYF

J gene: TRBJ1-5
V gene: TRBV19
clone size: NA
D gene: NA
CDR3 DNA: TGTGCCAGTGGACTCTCTAATAGCAATCAGCCCCAGCATTTT
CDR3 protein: CASGLSNSNQPQHF

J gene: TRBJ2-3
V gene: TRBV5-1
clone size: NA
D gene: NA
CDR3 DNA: TGCGCCAGCAGCTTGGAGGGGGTCTTGGTGAATACGCAGTATTTT
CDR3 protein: CASSLEGVLVNTQYF

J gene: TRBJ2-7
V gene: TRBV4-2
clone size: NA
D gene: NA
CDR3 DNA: TGTGCCAGCAGCCAAGTGACGCTACAGGGGAGGTACGAGCAGTACTTC
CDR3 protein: CASSQVTLQGRYEQYF

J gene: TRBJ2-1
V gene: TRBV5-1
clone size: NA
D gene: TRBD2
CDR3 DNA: TGCGCCAGCAGCGGGATTGGGACTAGTAAGAATGAGCAGTTCTTC
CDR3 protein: CASSGIGTSKNEQFF

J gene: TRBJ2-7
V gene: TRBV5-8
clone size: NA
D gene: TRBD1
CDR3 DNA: TGTGCCAGCAGCTTGGGACAGGGACCCTCCTACGAGCAGTACTTC
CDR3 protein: CASSLGQGPSYEQYF

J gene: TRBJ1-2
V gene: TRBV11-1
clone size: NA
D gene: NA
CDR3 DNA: TGTGCCAGCAGCTTAGGCCAGACTTATGGCTACACCTTC
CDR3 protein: CASSLGQTYGYTF

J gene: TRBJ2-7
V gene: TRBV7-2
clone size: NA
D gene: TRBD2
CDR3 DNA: TGTGCCAGCAGCTCAGGGATGGGGGGGATAAGTTACGAGCAGTACTTC
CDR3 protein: CASSSGMGGISYEQYF

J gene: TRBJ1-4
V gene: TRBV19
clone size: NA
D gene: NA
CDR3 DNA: TGTGCCAGTAGTATTTCGGACAGAACTACAACTAATGAAAAACTGTTTTTT
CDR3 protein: CASSISDRTTTNEKLFF

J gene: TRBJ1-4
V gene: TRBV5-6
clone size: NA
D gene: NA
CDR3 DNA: TGTGCCAGCAACATCGCGGGGAATGGTGAAAAACTGTTTTTT
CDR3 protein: CASNIAGNGEKLFF

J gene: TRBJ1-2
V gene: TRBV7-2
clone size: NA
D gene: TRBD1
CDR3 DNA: TGTGCCAGCAGCTACCGACAGGGTAACTATGGCTACACCTTC
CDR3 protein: CASSYRQGNYGYTF

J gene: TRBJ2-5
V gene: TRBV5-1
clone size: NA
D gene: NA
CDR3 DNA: TGCGCCAGCAGCTTGGGGGTGCGGGACCAGGGGGAAGAGACCCAGTACTTC
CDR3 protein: CASSLGVRDQGEETQYF

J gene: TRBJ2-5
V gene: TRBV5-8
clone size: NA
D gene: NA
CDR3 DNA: TGTGCCAGCAGCCCCCCCCGGGGTGTGGTGGAGACCCAGTACTTC
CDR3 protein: CASSPPRGVVETQYF

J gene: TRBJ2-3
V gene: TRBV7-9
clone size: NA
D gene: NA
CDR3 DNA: TGTGCCAGCAGCTTCGGGTTCCTCACAGATACGCAGTATTTT
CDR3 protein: CASSFGFLTDTQYF

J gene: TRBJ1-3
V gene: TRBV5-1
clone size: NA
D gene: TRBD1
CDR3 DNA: TGCGCCAGCAGCTTACAACAGGGGAACACCATATATTTT
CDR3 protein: CASSLQQGNTIYF

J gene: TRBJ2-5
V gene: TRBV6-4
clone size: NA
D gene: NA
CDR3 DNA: TGTGCCAGCAGCAGGGAAAGAGAAGAGACCCAGTACTTC
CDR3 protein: CASSREREETQYF

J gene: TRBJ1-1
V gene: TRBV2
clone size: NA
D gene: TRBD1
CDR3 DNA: TGTGCCAGCAGTGACAGGGGGCTGTACACTGAAGCTTTCTTT
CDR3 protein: CASSDRGLYTEAFF

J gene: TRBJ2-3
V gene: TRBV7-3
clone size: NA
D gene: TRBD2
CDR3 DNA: TGTGCCAGCAGCCTTAGCGGGGGGGATACGCAGTATTTT
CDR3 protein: CASSLSGGDTQYF

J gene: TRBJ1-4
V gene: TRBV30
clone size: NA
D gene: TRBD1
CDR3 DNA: TGTGCCTGGAGTTCCCGGGCAGGGGGTGAAAAACTGTTTTTT
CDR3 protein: CAWSSRAGGEKLFF

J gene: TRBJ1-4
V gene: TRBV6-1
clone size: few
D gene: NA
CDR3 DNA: TGTGCCAGCAGTGCACAGCTCATCGATGAAAAACTGTTTTTT
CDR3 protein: CASSAQLIDEKLFF

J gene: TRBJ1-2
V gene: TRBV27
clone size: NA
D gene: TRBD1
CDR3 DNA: TGTGCCAGCAGATCCAAACCGGACAGGGACTATGGCTACACCTTC
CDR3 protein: CASRSKPDRDYGYTF

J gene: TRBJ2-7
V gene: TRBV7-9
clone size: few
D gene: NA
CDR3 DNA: TGTGCCAGCAGCTTCCGTCCAGGGGATAAAGGGGCCGAGCAGTACTTC
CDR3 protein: CASSFRPGDKGAEQYF